A selection of T cell receptor beta chains follows, all from one sample in a study of blood T cells in healthy people across ages. Each CDR3 protein is one row after TCRdb ran MiXCR on the 5' RACE reads. The table has some 710,000 distinct CDR3 sequences, 22% seen once. The sample was blood. The receptors were sampled from a man in his 70s in good health. CDR3s include the opening cysteine and the closing phenylalanine or tryptophan. A D gene is named only where the DNA matches it firmly. Size values are once, few and many counts, or a class for expanded clones, and some rows have none.

D gene	V gene	clone size	J gene	CDR3 DNA	CDR3 protein
TRBD1	TRBV25-1	.	TRBJ1-4	TGTGCCAGCAGAGGACAGGTCGTATCGGAACTGTTTTTT	CASRGQVVSELFF
TRBD2	TRBV10-3	.	TRBJ2-1	TGTGCCATCAGTGAGACTAGCGGGGGAGACAATGAGCAGTTCTTC	CAISETSGGDNEQFF
.	TRBV5-1	.	TRBJ2-3	TGCGCCAGCACCCAACCCCGGGAACAAGATGCGCAGTATTTT	CASTQPREQDAQYF
TRBD2	TRBV9	.	TRBJ2-2	TGTGCCAGCAGCCCTGTGGGTAGCGGGAGTAGGGTCGGGGAGCTGTTTTTT	CASSPVGSGSRVGELFF
.	TRBV20-1	many	TRBJ2-7	TGCAGTGCTAGAGGGCAGTCCCGGGGCTACGAGCAGTACTTC	CSARGQSRGYEQYF
.	TRBV11-2	.	TRBJ2-1	TGTGCCAGCAGCTTAGATATCGGGAGCCACAATGAGCAGTTCTTC	CASSLDIGSHNEQFF
.	TRBV12-3/TRBV12-4	few	TRBJ1-2	TGTGCCAGCAGTCCAACGGGGGGGAATCTGGAGGGCTACACCTTC	CASSPTGGNLEGYTF
.	TRBV11-2	.	TRBJ1-2	TGTGCCAGCAGCCATGGGGCCTGGAGCTACACCTTC	CASSHGAWSYTF
.	TRBV6-4	once	TRBJ1-1	TGTGCCAGCAGAGCAGGGGCGTCGTTTTCAACTGAAGCTTTCTTT	CASRAGASFSTEAFF
.	TRBV29-1	.	TRBJ2-1	TGCAGCGTCGGGACCGTCTCCTACAATGAGCAGTTCTTC	CSVGTVSYNEQFF
.	TRBV7-2	few	TRBJ1-5	TGTGCCAGCAGCTATGGGGATTTACAGCCCCAGCATTTT	CASSYGDLQPQHF
.	TRBV12-3/TRBV12-4	.	TRBJ1-1	TGTGCCAGCAAACCGGGACCGGGCTTATGGGCATTCTTT	CASKPGPGLWAFF
TRBD1	TRBV29-1	few	TRBJ1-1	TGCAGCGTTGAACGAGGGGGCTCGAACACTGAAGCTTTCTTT	CSVERGGSNTEAFF
TRBD2	TRBV9	few	TRBJ2-1	TGTGCCAGCACCTTGGCGGGAGGGCCCTCTGAGCAGTTCTTC	CASTLAGGPSEQFF
.	TRBV5-1	few	TRBJ2-1	TGCGCCAGCCTTTCGGTACTGGGCAATGAGCAGTTCTTC	CASLSVLGNEQFF
.	TRBV12-3/TRBV12-4	.	TRBJ2-1	TGTGCCAGCAGCCCACCGGATATTATCAATGAGCAGTTCTTC	CASSPPDIINEQFF
.	TRBV11-2	.	TRBJ2-1	TGTGCCAGCAGCAGCGGCCTGACTTATCCCAATGAGCAGTTCTTC	CASSSGLTYPNEQFF
.	TRBV6-2/TRBV6-3	few	TRBJ2-6	TGTGCCAGCAAAGAGGAAGGGGCTGGGGCCAACGTCCTGACTTTC	CASKEEGAGANVLTF
TRBD1	TRBV6-1	many	TRBJ1-4	TGTGCCAGCACCTTGGACAGGGCTGAAAAACTGTTTTTT	CASTLDRAEKLFF
TRBD1	TRBV5-5	.	TRBJ1-1	TGTGCCAGCAGCTTACAGGGGGCAGGGAACACTGAAGCTTTCTTT	CASSLQGAGNTEAFF
.	TRBV29-1	few	TRBJ1-1	TGCAGCGTGGATGGGGGGCCGGCCCCTGAAGCTTTCTTT	CSVDGGPAPEAFF
.	TRBV13	few	TRBJ1-6	TGTGCCAGCAGCTTACGACTGAGCTCCTATAATTCACCCCTCCACTTT	CASSLRLSSYNSPLHF
.	TRBV5-1	few	TRBJ2-3	TGCGCCAGCAGCTTGCCGGGACGACCCCCAGATACGCAGTATTTT	CASSLPGRPPDTQYF
TRBD2	TRBV12-3/TRBV12-4	many	TRBJ2-3	TGTGCCAGCACTCAGGGACTAGCGGGAGCAGATACGCAGTATTTT	CASTQGLAGADTQYF
.	TRBV7-9	many	TRBJ2-7	TGTGCCAGCAGCTTAGTCTCCCTAACTTCCTACGAGCAGTACTTC	CASSLVSLTSYEQYF
.	TRBV5-1	many	TRBJ2-3	TGCGCCAGCAGCGACCTCCAAGGAAGTGATACGCAGTATTTT	CASSDLQGSDTQYF
.	TRBV5-1	.	TRBJ2-5	TGCGCCAGCAGCTCCCAGTACCAAGAGACCCAGTACTTC	CASSSQYQETQYF
.	TRBV20-1	.	TRBJ2-4	TGCAGTGCTAGCTTGTCAGCGTATACAAACATTCAGTACTTC	CSASLSAYTNIQYF
.	TRBV18	few	TRBJ2-7	TGTGCCAGCTCACAACTTCCCGAGACGCCCTACGAGCAGTACTTC	CASSQLPETPYEQYF
.	TRBV5-1	.	TRBJ1-5	TGCGCCAGCAGCTTGGGGGATGTCAATCAGCCCCAGCATTTT	CASSLGDVNQPQHF
TRBD2	TRBV7-2	.	TRBJ2-3	TGTGCCAGCAGCCCACTAGCGGGACCAGATACGCAGTATTTT	CASSPLAGPDTQYF
TRBD2	TRBV20-1	.	TRBJ2-5	TGCAGTGCTAGAGATGCACTAGCGCAAGAGACCCAGTACTTC	CSARDALAQETQYF
.	TRBV7-8	.	TRBJ1-3	TGTGCCAGCAGCTTAGGCACACCAAACACCATATATTTT	CASSLGTPNTIYF